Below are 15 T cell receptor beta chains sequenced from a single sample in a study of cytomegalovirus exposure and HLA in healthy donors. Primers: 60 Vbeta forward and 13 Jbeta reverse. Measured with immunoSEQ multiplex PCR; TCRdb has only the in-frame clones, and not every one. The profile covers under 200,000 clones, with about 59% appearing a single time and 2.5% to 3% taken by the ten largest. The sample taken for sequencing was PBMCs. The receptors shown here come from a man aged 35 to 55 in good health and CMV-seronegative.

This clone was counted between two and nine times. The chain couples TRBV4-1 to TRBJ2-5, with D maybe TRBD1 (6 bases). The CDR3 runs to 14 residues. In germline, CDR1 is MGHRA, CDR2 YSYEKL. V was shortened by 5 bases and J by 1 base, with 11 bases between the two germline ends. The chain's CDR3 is CASSKGQRQETQYF. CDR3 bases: TGCGCCAGCAGCAAGGGACAACGCCAAGAGACCCAGTACTTC.

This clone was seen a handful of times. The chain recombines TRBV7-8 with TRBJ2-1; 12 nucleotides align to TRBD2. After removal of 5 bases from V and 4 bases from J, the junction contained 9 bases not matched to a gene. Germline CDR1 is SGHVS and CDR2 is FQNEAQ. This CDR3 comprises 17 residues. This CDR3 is CASSIRLAGVGYNEQFF. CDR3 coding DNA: TGTGCCAGCAGCATAAGACTAGCGGGAGTCGGATACAATGAGCAGTTCTTC.

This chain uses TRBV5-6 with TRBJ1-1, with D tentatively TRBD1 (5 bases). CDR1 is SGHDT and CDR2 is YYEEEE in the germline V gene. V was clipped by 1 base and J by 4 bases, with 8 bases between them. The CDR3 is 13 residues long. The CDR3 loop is CASSLWGGTEAFF. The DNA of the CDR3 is TGTGCCAGCAGCTTGTGGGGGGGCACTGAAGCTTTCTTT.

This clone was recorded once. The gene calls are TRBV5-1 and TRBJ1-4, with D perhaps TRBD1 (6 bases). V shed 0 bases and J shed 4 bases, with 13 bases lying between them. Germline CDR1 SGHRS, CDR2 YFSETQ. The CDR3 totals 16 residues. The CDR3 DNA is TGCGCCAGCAGCTTGGCCGGACAGCTCGGTAATGAAAAACTGTTTTTT. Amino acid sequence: CASSLAGQLGNEKLFF.

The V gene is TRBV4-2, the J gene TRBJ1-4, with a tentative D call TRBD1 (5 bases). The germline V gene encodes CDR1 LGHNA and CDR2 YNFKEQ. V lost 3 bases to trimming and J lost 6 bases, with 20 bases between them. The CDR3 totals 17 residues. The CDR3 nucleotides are TGTGCCAGCAGCCACGTCTTTGGGGGGGATAAGGATGAAAAACTGTTTTTT. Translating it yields CASSHVFGGDKDEKLFF.

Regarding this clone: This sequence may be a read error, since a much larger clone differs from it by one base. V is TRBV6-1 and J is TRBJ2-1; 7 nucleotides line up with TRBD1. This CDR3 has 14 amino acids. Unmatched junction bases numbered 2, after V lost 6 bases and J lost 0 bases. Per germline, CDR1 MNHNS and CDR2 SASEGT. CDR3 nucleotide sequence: TGTGCCAGCAGGGGACAGAGCTCCTACAATGAGCAGTTCTTC. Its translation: CASRGQSSYNEQFF.

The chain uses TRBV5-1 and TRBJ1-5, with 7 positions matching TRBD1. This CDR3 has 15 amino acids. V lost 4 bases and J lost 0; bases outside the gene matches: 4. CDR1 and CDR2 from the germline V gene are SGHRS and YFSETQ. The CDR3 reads CASSEQGDSNQPQHF. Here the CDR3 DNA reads TGCGCCAGCAGCGAGCAGGGGGATAGCAATCAGCCCCAGCATTTT.

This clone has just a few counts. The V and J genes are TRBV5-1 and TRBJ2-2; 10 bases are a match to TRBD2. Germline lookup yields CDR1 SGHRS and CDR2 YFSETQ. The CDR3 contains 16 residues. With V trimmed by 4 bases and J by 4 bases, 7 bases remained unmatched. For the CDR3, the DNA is TGCGCCAGCAGCACAACGACTAGCGGGCTCACCGGGGAGCTGTTTTTT. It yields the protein CASSTTTSGLTGELFF. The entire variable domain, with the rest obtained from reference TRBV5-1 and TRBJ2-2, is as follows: KAGVTQTPRYLIKTRGQQVTLSCSPISGHRSVSWYQQTPGQGLQFLFEYFSETQRNKGNFPGRFSGRQFSNSRSEMNVSTLELGDSALYLCASSTTTSGLTGELFFGEGSRLTVL.

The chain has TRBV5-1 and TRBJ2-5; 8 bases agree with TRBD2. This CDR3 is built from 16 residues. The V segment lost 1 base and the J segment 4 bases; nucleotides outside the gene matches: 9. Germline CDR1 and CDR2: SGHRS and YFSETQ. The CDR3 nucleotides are TGCGCCAGCAGCTTGCGTCCCAGCGGGGGTAGAGAGACCCAGTACTTC. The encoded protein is CASSLRPSGGRETQYF.

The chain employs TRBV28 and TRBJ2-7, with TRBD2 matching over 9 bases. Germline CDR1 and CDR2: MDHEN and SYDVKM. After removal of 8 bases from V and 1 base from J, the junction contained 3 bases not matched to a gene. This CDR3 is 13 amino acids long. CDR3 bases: TGTGCCAGCCTCAGCGGGGGGTCCTACGAGCAGTACTTC. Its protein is CASLSGGSYEQYF. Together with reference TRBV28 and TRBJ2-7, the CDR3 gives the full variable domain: DVKVTQSSRYLVKRTGEKVFLECVQDMDHENMFWYRQDPGLGLRLIYFSYDVKMKEKGDIPEGYSVSREKKERFSLILESASTNQTSMYLCASLSGGSYEQYFGPGTRLTVT.

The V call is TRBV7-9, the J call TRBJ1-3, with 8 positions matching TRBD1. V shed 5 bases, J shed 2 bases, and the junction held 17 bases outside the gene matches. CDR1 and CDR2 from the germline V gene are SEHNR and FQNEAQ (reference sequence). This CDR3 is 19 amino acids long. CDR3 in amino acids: CASSLGQGTTMNAGNTIYF. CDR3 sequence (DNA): TGTGCCAGCAGCCTCGGACAGGGTACTACTATGAACGCTGGAAACACCATATATTTT.

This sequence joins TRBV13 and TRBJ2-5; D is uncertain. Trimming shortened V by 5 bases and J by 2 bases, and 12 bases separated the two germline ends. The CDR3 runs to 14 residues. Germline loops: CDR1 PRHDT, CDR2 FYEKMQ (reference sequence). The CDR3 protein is CASSQTAEQETQYF. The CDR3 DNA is TGTGCCAGCAGCCAGACTGCGGAACAAGAGACCCAGTACTTC.

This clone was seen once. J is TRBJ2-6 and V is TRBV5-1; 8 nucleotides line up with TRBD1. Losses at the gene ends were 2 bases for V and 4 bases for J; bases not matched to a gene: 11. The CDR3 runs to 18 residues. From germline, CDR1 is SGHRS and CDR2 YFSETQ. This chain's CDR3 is CASSLGRLGQVGANVLTF. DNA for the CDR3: TGCGCCAGCAGCTTAGGCCGTTTGGGACAGGTCGGGGCCAACGTCCTGACTTTC.

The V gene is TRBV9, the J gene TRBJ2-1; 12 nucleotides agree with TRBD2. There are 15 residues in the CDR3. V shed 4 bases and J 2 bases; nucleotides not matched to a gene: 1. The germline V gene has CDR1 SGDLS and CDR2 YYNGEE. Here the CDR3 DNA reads TGTGCCAGCAGCCCTAGCGGGAGGGCCTACAATGAGCAGTTCTTC. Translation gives CASSPSGRAYNEQFF.

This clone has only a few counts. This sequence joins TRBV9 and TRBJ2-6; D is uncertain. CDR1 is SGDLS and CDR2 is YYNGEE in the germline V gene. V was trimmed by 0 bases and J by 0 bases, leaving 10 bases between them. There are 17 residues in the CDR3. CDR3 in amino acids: CASSVGVSGSGANVLTF. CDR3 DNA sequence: TGTGCCAGCAGCGTAGGTGTCTCGGGCTCTGGGGCCAACGTCCTGACTTTC.